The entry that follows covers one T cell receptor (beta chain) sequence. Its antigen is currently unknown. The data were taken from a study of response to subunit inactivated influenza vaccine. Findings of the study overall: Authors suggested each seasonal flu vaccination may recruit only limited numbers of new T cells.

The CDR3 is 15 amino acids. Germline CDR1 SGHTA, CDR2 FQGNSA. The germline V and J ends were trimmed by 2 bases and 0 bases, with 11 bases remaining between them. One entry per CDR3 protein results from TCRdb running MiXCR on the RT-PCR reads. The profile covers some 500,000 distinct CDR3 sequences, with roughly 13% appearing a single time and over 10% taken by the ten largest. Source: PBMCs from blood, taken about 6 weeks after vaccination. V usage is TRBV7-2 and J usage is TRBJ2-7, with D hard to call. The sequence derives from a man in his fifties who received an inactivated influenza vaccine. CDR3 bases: TGTGCCAGCAGCTTACTGTCTACGAGCTCCTACGAGCAGTACTTC. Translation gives CASSLLSTSSYEQYF.